Listed here are 27 T cell receptor beta chains from one sample, sequenced in a study of OX40 agonist ivuxolimab in advanced cancers. TCRdb's copy holds only in-frame clones and misses some; the assay was immunoSEQ multiplex PCR. The table lists 39,000 or so clones, 85% to 90% of them singletons. The sample was CD4+ or CD8+ T cells sorted from blood, taken in a trial of the OX40 agonist ivuxolimab. The receptors derive from an adult with an advanced solid tumor such as melanoma, head and neck, liver or kidney cancer.

The chain links TRBV5-1 to TRBJ2-5; 8 positions match TRBD2. The CDR3 consists of 15 residues. Germline assignment: CDR1 SGHRS and CDR2 YFSETQ. V was clipped by 0 bases and J by 5 bases; unmatched bases: 6. The chain's CDR3 is CASSLVPGGPETQYF. The DNA for the CDR3 is TGCGCCAGCAGCTTGGTGCCGGGGGGGCCGGAGACCCAGTACTTC.

V is TRBV6-6 and J is TRBJ2-7; D is perhaps TRBD1 (6 bases). The CDR3 extends over 16 amino acids. V was clipped by 4 bases and J by 2 bases, with 18 bases between them. CDR1 and CDR2 (germline): MNHNY, SVGAGI (reference sequence). The CDR3 sequence: CASSSPEGQGTYEQYF. The CDR3 DNA follows: TGTGCCAGCAGTTCGCCTGAGGGCCAGGGGACCTACGAGCAGTACTTC.

This chain joins TRBV28 and TRBJ1-5, with D possibly matching TRBD1 (5 bases). Trimming took 10 bases from V and 7 from J, leaving 17 bases between them. The CDR3 spans 13 residues. Germline V CDR1 and CDR2: MDHEN, SYDVKM. CDR3 bases: TGTGCCACAGCCTCAGGAGGGGAACAGCCCCAGCATTTT. This codes for CATASGGEQPQHF.

This clone appeared a single time. CDR3 amino acids: CASGLDRYSYEQYF. CDR3 DNA: TGTGCCAGCGGACTTGACAGGTATTCCTACGAGCAGTACTTC. The chain is built from TRBV6-1 and TRBJ2-7; tentative D call: TRBD1 (6 bases). Germline lookup yields CDR1 MNHNS and CDR2 SASEGT. Trimming left V 8 bases short and J 1 base short, with 15 bases between. This CDR3 comprises 14 residues.

V usage is TRBV6-6 and J usage is TRBJ1-6, with a weak D call TRBD1 (5 bases). This CDR3 comprises 12 residues. CDR1 is MNHNY, CDR2 SVGAGI, per germline (reference sequence). V was cut by 8 bases and J by 5 bases, with 7 bases left in between. The CDR3 reads CASDSNNSPLHF. In nucleotides, the CDR3 is TGTGCCAGCGACAGTAATAATTCACCCCTCCACTTT.

The chain joins TRBV11-2 to TRBJ2-7; D is possibly TRBD1 (6 bases). The CDR3 is made up of 15 amino acids. Germline loops: CDR1 SGHAT, CDR2 FQNNGV. V lost 5 bases and J lost 4, with 18 bases in between. The CDR3: CASSRGQAVSYEQYF. The CDR3 DNA is TGTGCCAGCAGCCGGGGACAAGCGGTCAGTTACGAGCAGTACTTC.

In this sample, this clone turned up once. The CDR3 is CASSPTLKETQYF. CDR3 bases: TGTGCCAGCTCACCGACACTCAAAGAGACCCAGTACTTC. The chain couples TRBV18 to TRBJ2-5; D is undetermined. CDR1 is KGHSH, CDR2 LQKENI, per germline. The CDR3 loop spans 13 amino acids. The V end lost 3 bases, the J end lost 3 bases, and 8 bases lay between the germline ends.

This clone was counted once. The chain uses TRBV5-5 and TRBJ2-3; D perhaps matches TRBD1 (5 bases). CDR1 SGHKS and CDR2 YYEKEE come from the germline V gene (reference sequence). V was trimmed by 1 base and J by 1 base, leaving 7 bases between them. This CDR3 is 14 amino acids long. CDR3 in DNA: TGTGCCAGCAGCTTGACGACAGGCACAGATACGCAGTATTTT. Translated: CASSLTTGTDTQYF.

V is TRBV4-1 and J is TRBJ2-7, with TRBD2 matching 7 bases. Losses at the gene ends were 0 bases for V and 0 bases for J; bases not matched to a gene: 2. This CDR3 contains 15 residues. Germline lookup yields CDR1 MGHRA and CDR2 YSYEKL. The CDR3 bases are TGCGCCAGCAGCCAAGAGCGCGGGGGCTCCTACGAGCAGTACTTC. It translates to CASSQERGGSYEQYF.

The rearrangement joins TRBV4-1 to TRBJ1-4; 10 nucleotides agree with TRBD1. Trimming took 4 bases from V and 5 from J; bases not matched to a gene: 4. The CDR3 runs to 15 residues. The germline gives CDR1 MGHRA, CDR2 YSYEKL. The CDR3 loop reads CASSLQDRGNEKLFF. The CDR3 DNA reads TGCGCCAGCAGCCTTCAGGACAGGGGGAATGAAAAACTGTTTTTT.

This chain links TRBV11-2 with TRBJ1-2, with TRBD1 identical over 8 bases. The CDR3 has 13 residues. V lost 4 bases, J lost 8 bases, and 6 bases stayed unmatched. The germline V gene encodes CDR1 SGHAT and CDR2 FQNNGV. This CDR3 is CASSSSGGRGYTF. The CDR3 region has the DNA TGTGCCAGCAGCTCCTCAGGGGGCCGGGGCTACACCTTC.

This rearrangement joins TRBV5-1 to TRBJ2-1; TRBD2 agrees at 14 bases. The CDR3 loop spans 15 amino acids. J was trimmed by 7 bases and V by 4 bases; bases with no gene match: 4. Germline values: CDR1 SGHRS, CDR2 YFSETQ. The CDR3 DNA is TGCGCCAGCAGCCCGGGGACTAGCGGGAGAAATGAGCAGTTCTTC. As protein: CASSPGTSGRNEQFF.

V gene TRBV18 combines with J gene TRBJ2-7; no firm D call. In germline, CDR1 is KGHSH, CDR2 LQKENI. The CDR3 is 13 residues long. Between the trimmed V and J ends, which lost 3 bases and 1 base, there was a span of 7 bases. In DNA form, the CDR3 reads TGTGCCAGCTCACCCGGGCAGTCCTACGAGCAGTACTTC. Translation: CASSPGQSYEQYF.

The CDR3 spells CASSLDLEDRKNIQYF. In DNA, the CDR3 is TGTGCCAGCAGCTTAGATCTCGAGGACAGAAAAAACATTCAGTACTTC. The chain employs TRBV11-2 and TRBJ2-4; D might be TRBD1 (6 bases). The CDR3 extends over 16 amino acids. In germline, CDR1 is SGHAT, CDR2 FQNNGV. Trimming stripped 0 bases from V and 4 bases from J, with 13 bases between.

V gene TRBV6-5 combines with J gene TRBJ2-4; 7 bases agree with TRBD1. CDR1 is MNHEY and CDR2 is SVGAGI in the germline V gene. With 4 bases clipped from V and 8 bases from J, the junction kept 5 bases outside the gene matches. This CDR3 has 13 residues. CDR3 bases: TGTGCCAGCAGTTCCCGACAGGGCTACATTCAGTACTTC. Amino acid sequence: CASSSRQGYIQYF.

This rearrangement joins TRBV5-1 to TRBJ1-2, with D possibly TRBD1 on 6 matching bases. The CDR3 is 14 residues long. Trimming took off 1 base at V and 8 bases at J, with 15 bases between the two ends. Germline V gives CDR1 SGHRS, CDR2 YFSETQ. CDR3 amino acids: CASSLRAGVEGYTF. The DNA of the CDR3 is TGCGCCAGCAGCTTGAGGGCAGGGGTCGAGGGCTACACCTTC.

This clone was detected only once. The chain carries TRBV19 and TRBJ1-2; a weak D match, TRBD1 (5 bases). The ends were cut back, 3 bases at V and 7 bases at J, with 24 bases in the middle. Germline CDR1 LNHDA, CDR2 SQIVND (reference sequence). The CDR3 has 17 amino acids. The CDR3 is CASSIQSTLGVLSGYTF. DNA of the CDR3: TGTGCCAGTAGTATCCAGTCAACCCTGGGGGTGCTAAGTGGCTACACCTTC.

V is TRBV20-1 and J is TRBJ2-1, with D perhaps matching TRBD1 (5 bases). Germline CDR1 is DFQATT and CDR2 is SNEGSKA (reference sequence). Trimming pared 4 bases from V and 12 bases from J, leaving 13 bases between. The CDR3 totals 11 residues. CDR3: CSAIDGAWQFF. The CDR3 DNA follows: TGCAGTGCTATTGATGGGGCTTGGCAGTTCTTC.

The chain is built from TRBV7-3 and TRBJ1-1; D is uncertain. Deletions cut 4 bases from V and 10 bases from J, with 7 bases between. The CDR3 totals 10 residues. The germline V gene encodes CDR1 SGHTA and CDR2 FQGTGA. CDR3 nucleotide sequence: TGTGCCAGCAGCTCTAATTTAGCTTTCTTT. It specifies CASSSNLAFF.

This clone was counted a single time. The chain carries TRBV28 and TRBJ1-6; D is uncertain. Trimming removed 5 bases at V and 9 bases at J, with 17 bases between. The CDR3 has 15 residues. Germline loops: CDR1 MDHEN, CDR2 SYDVKM. CDR3 amino acids: CASSLFQGPGSPLHF. In DNA form, the CDR3 reads TGTGCCAGCAGTCTCTTCCAAGGGCCGGGTTCACCCCTCCACTTT. The full variable domain, in which reference TRBV28 and TRBJ1-6 provide the parts outside the CDR3, is DVKVTQSSRYLVKRTGEKVFLECVQDMDHENMFWYRQDPGLGLRLIYFSYDVKMKEKGDIPEGYSVSREKKERFSLILESASTNQTSMYLCASSLFQGPGSPLHFGNGTRLTVT.

The J gene is TRBJ2-3, the V gene TRBV7-9; 8 bases match TRBD1. Germline loops: CDR1 SEHNR, CDR2 FQNEAQ (reference sequence). The CDR3 length is 15 residues. V shed 4 bases, J shed 2 bases, and the junction held 5 bases outside the gene matches. Here the CDR3 DNA reads TGTGCCAGCAGCTACCCGACAGGGGACACAGATACGCAGTATTTT. Its translation is CASSYPTGDTDTQYF.

The V call is TRBV7-3, the J call TRBJ2-5; 7 bases are shared with TRBD1. V shed 5 bases and J 4 bases; nucleotides not matched to a gene: 10. Germline assignment: CDR1 SGHTA and CDR2 FQGTGA. The CDR3 covers 15 residues. Written as DNA, the CDR3 is TGTGCCAGCAGCCAAGGGCGAGGGGGCCTAGAGACCCAGTACTTC. Translating gives CASSQGRGGLETQYF.

J is TRBJ1-1 and V is TRBV19; D is ambiguous. V dropped 3 bases and J dropped 2 bases, with 13 bases sitting between them. Per germline, CDR1 LNHDA and CDR2 SQIVND (reference sequence). The CDR3 is 15 amino acids. The CDR3 reads CASSILVRGNTEAFF. The CDR3 DNA follows: TGTGCCAGTAGTATCCTAGTCCGGGGAAACACTGAAGCTTTCTTT.

By sample fraction, this clone is medium-sized (0.01 to 0.1%). The chain combines TRBV21-1 with TRBJ2-5; the tabulated D call, TRBD2, remains unverified against the DNA. TRBV21-1 is tagged as a pseudogene. This CDR3 has 20 residues. CDR3 sequence: CASRKTPWGGSGRDSETQYF. In nucleotides, the CDR3 is TGTGCCAGCAGAAAGACCCCCTGGGGGGGAAGCGGGAGGGATTCAGAGACCCAGTACTTC.

This clone was counted a few times. The V gene is TRBV6-6, the J gene TRBJ1-2; 11 bases fit TRBD1. The CDR3 is 12 residues long. V lost 5 bases, J lost 8 bases, and 1 base stayed unmatched. In germline, CDR1 is MNHNY, CDR2 SVGAGI (reference sequence). DNA for the CDR3: TGTGCCAGCAGTGGGGACAGGGGGGGCTACACCTTC. This encodes CASSGDRGGYTF.

The rearrangement links TRBV5-4 to TRBJ2-2; D gene unclear. CDR3 length equals 14 residues. The V gene's germline CDR1 is SGHNT and CDR2 YYREEE (reference sequence). Trimming pared 2 bases from V and 4 bases from J, leaving 9 bases between. CDR3 region: CASSFGTVTGELFF. The CDR3, as DNA: TGTGCCAGCAGCTTTGGAACAGTCACCGGGGAGCTGTTTTTT. Combining the CDR3 with reference TRBV5-4 and TRBJ2-2 gives the whole variable domain ETGVTQSPTHLIKTRGQQVTLRCSSQSGHNTVSWYQQALGQGPQFIFQYYREEENGRGNFPPRFSGLQFPNYSSELNVNALELDDSALYLCASSFGTVTGELFFGEGSRLTVL.

The chain joins TRBV6-6 to TRBJ1-1; D remains unclear. The germline V gene encodes CDR1 MNHNY and CDR2 SVGAGI (reference sequence). Trimming removed 7 bases at V and 0 bases at J, with 15 bases between. This CDR3 has 15 amino acids. DNA of the CDR3: TGTGCCAGCATCCAGGAAGGCAACATGAACACTGAAGCTTTCTTT. Translating it yields CASIQEGNMNTEAFF.